These 21 T cell receptor beta chains came from one sample sequenced in a study of human T cells and chemical hapten exposure. Time point defined: pre-sensitization, week 0. The treatment: therapeutic diphenylcyclopropenone sensitization with weekly scalp DPC. TCRdb reprocessed the RACE reads via MiXCR and lists one record per CDR3 protein. The profile covers around 330,000 distinct CDR3 sequences, with about 5% appearing a single time and more than 8% taken by the ten largest. The sample consisted of whole blood, taken in connection with sensitization to the hapten diphenylcyclopropenone (DPC). These receptors were taken from a woman aged 18-29 years with alopecia areata. Some clones in this sample may be carry-over from other donors' samples.

This clonotype was counted many times. The chain uses TRBV16 and TRBJ1-1; D is uncertain. Germline V lookup: CDR1 KGHSY, CDR2 FQNENV. V lost 2 bases and J 4 bases, leaving 11 bases between the germline ends. The CDR3 is 14 amino acids. CDR3 loop: CASSQDRTATEAFF. The CDR3 DNA sequence: TGTGCCAGCAGCCAAGATAGGACGGCCACTGAAGCTTTCTTT.

At least ten counts were recorded for this clonotype. The V call is TRBV28, the J call TRBJ2-1; 10 bases are a match to TRBD2. Germline V gene data show CDR1 as MDHEN and CDR2 as SYDVKM. With V trimmed by 7 bases and J by 4 bases, 4 bases remained unmatched. The CDR3 is 14 amino acids. The CDR3 reads CASIAGGRYNEQFF. In nucleotides, the CDR3 is TGTGCCAGCATAGCGGGGGGACGGTACAATGAGCAGTTCTTC. The full variable domain, its missing parts supplied by reference TRBV28 and TRBJ2-1, is DVKVTQSSRYLVKRTGEKVFLECVQDMDHENMFWYRQDPGLGLRLIYFSYDVKMKEKGDIPEGYSVSREKKERFSLILESASTNQTSMYLCASIAGGRYNEQFFGPGTRLTVL.

The V and J genes are TRBV10-3 and TRBJ1-3; D not resolved. Trimming stripped 4 bases from V and 4 bases from J, with 17 bases between. There are 16 residues in the CDR3. Germline V gives CDR1 ENHRY, CDR2 SYGVKD. CDR3 coding DNA: TGTGCCATCAGTGTCGGTCTAGCGGGAGCCGGAAACACCATATATTTT. Amino acids: CAISVGLAGAGNTIYF.

The chain is built from TRBV29-1 and TRBJ2-3, with D perhaps TRBD1 (5 bases). V was shortened by 6 bases and J by 2 bases, with 12 bases between the two germline ends. The V gene's germline CDR1 is SQVTM and CDR2 ANQGSEA. The CDR3 contains 13 residues. The CDR3 bases are TGCAGCGTGGGTAGGGGCCCCACAGATACGCAGTATTTT. This sequence encodes CSVGRGPTDTQYF.

This clonotype has only a few counts. The chain carries TRBV10-3 and TRBJ2-7; 8 bases fit TRBD1. The trim removed 4 bases at V and 6 bases at J, leaving 5 bases unmatched. From germline, CDR1 is ENHRY and CDR2 SYGVKD. The CDR3 extends over 13 amino acids. The CDR3 sequence: CAISGTGIPEQYF. The CDR3 region has the DNA TGTGCCATCAGTGGGACAGGGATTCCCGAGCAGTACTTC.

This clonotype has ten or more counts. This sequence joins TRBV20-1 and TRBJ2-7; D is ambiguous. The germline CDR1 and CDR2 sequences are DFQATT and SNEGSKA (reference sequence). CDR3 size: 12 residues. Trimming cost V 6 bases and J 0 bases, with 9 bases left between them. CDR3 sequence (DNA): TGCAGTGCCCAGGAGAGCTCCTACGAGCAGTACTTC. This encodes CSAQESSYEQYF.

This clonotype appeared many times. The CDR3 is CASSGGWADTQYF. CDR3 nucleotides: TGTGCCAGTAGCGGGGGTTGGGCAGATACGCAGTATTTT. This rearrangement joins TRBV2 to TRBJ2-3; 9 bases align to TRBD2. Looked up from germline, CDR1 is SNHLY and CDR2 is FYNNEI. CDR3 size: 13 residues. J was trimmed by 4 bases and V by 9 bases; bases with no gene match: 5. Full variable domain (outside the CDR3, taken from reference TRBV2 and TRBJ2-3): EPEVTQTPSHQVTQMGQEVILRCVPISNHLYFYWYRQILGQKVEFLVSFYNNEISEKSEIFDDQFSVERPDGSNFTLKIRSTKLEDSAMYFCASSGGWADTQYFGPGTRLTVL.

In its sample, this clonotype was seen a few times. The V and J genes are TRBV5-4 and TRBJ2-1, with 8 bases fitting TRBD1. Germline assignment: CDR1 SGHNT and CDR2 YYREEE (reference sequence). The junction had 9 bases not matched to a gene; V was cut back by 4 bases and J by 6 bases. This CDR3 has 15 amino acids. The DNA of the CDR3 is TGTGCCAGCAGCCCTCCGGGACAGGTGATCAATGAGCAGTTCTTC. Protein: CASSPPGQVINEQFF.

This clonotype was seen many times. The rearrangement joins TRBV12-3 or TRBV12-4 to TRBJ2-6; tentatively, D is TRBD1 or TRBD2 (7 bases each). This CDR3 is built from 16 residues. Trimming pared 11 bases from V and 2 bases from J, leaving 19 bases between. This CDR3 is CASQGGRRPGANVLTF. In DNA, the CDR3 is TGTGCCTCTCAGGGGGGGAGAAGGCCTGGGGCCAACGTCCTGACTTTC.

Only a few counts were recorded for this clonotype. V usage is TRBV11-2 and J usage is TRBJ1-4, with 8 bases that match TRBD1. Germline CDR1 reads SGHAT; CDR2 reads FQNNGV. V lost 2 bases and J lost 3; bases outside the gene matches: 2. The length of the CDR3 is 15 residues. The CDR3 coding sequence is TGTGCCAGCAGCTTACAGGGGGCGGCTAATGAAAAACTGTTTTTT. The encoded protein is CASSLQGAANEKLFF.

At least ten counts were recorded for this clonotype. J is TRBJ2-1 and V is TRBV6-2 or TRBV6-3; D is unresolved. From germline, CDR1 is MNHEY and CDR2 SVGEGT. The CDR3 sequence is 18 residues long. The V end was cut by 5 bases, the J end by 0 bases, with 20 bases between. CDR3 loop: CASSPLGTRSLSYNEQFF. The CDR3 bases are TGTGCCAGCAGTCCATTAGGAACACGCAGTCTCTCCTACAATGAGCAGTTCTTC.

The table lists this clonotype with a few counts. The J gene is TRBJ1-4, the V gene TRBV27, with TRBD1 matching over 11 bases. Germline V lookup: CDR1 MNHEY, CDR2 SMNVEV (reference sequence). This CDR3 spans 16 amino acids. V lost 5 bases, J lost 7 bases, and 9 bases stayed unmatched. The CDR3 spells CASSPSDRGRGEKLFF. The CDR3 bases are TGTGCCAGCAGTCCATCGGACAGGGGGCGAGGTGAAAAACTGTTTTTT.

This clonotype was counted ten times or more. J is TRBJ1-3 and V is TRBV7-2; 8 nucleotides match TRBD1. CDR1 and CDR2 (germline): SGHTA, FQGNSA. This CDR3 is 18 amino acids long. V shed 3 bases, J shed 0 bases, and the junction held 10 bases outside the gene matches. The CDR3 protein is CASSFSGGPPSSGNTIYF. DNA of the CDR3: TGTGCCAGCAGCTTCTCAGGGGGCCCCCCGAGCTCTGGAAACACCATATATTTT.

The chain has TRBV6-2 or TRBV6-3 and TRBJ2-1; D may match TRBD1 or TRBD2 (5 bases each). From germline, CDR1 is MNHEY and CDR2 SVGEGT. Trimming pared 5 bases from V and 4 bases from J, leaving 15 bases between. The CDR3 spans 15 residues. This chain's CDR3 is CASSQSGTEYNEQFF. DNA for the CDR3: TGTGCCAGCAGTCAGTCGGGGACGGAATACAATGAGCAGTTCTTC.

There are a few counts of this clonotype. The chain couples TRBV7-2 to TRBJ2-6; TRBD2 aligns across 13 bases. CDR3 length: 17 residues. V gave up 4 bases and J gave up 1 base; unmatched junction bases: 1. Germline loops: CDR1 SGHTA, CDR2 FQGNSA. The CDR3 sequence is CASSSGLAGSGANVLTF. DNA for the CDR3: TGTGCCAGCAGCTCGGGACTAGCGGGGTCTGGGGCCAACGTCCTGACTTTC.

This clonotype showed up many times. V is TRBV5-6 and J is TRBJ2-7; TRBD1 or TRBD2 may be the D gene (5 bases each). This CDR3 spans 14 amino acids. Germline CDR1 reads SGHDT; CDR2 reads YYEEEE. V was clipped by 4 bases and J by 2 bases, with 13 bases between them. The CDR3 DNA follows: TGTGCCAGCAGCAGCCGGGACCAGCCCTACGAGCAGTACTTC. Amino acid sequence: CASSSRDQPYEQYF.

This clonotype was observed a few times. The rearrangement joins TRBV28 to TRBJ2-7; D may be TRBD1 (6 bases). Germline CDR1 MDHEN, CDR2 SYDVKM. Trimming left V 10 bases short and J 6 bases short, with 16 bases between. The CDR3 sequence is 12 residues long. CDR3 protein: CATGQSPREQYF. The DNA of the CDR3 is TGTGCCACCGGACAGTCTCCACGCGAGCAGTACTTC.

V usage is TRBV6-6 and J usage is TRBJ2-4, with 8 bases lining up with TRBD1. V gave up 4 bases and J gave up 0 bases; unmatched junction bases: 8. CDR3 length equals 17 residues. Germline CDR1 is MNHNY and CDR2 is SVGAGI (reference sequence). Here the CDR3 reads CASSSRGQDVAKNIQYF. The CDR3 DNA is TGTGCCAGCAGTTCCCGGGGACAGGACGTAGCCAAAAACATTCAGTACTTC.

Notes on this clonotype: Just one base apart from a much larger clone, this may be a read error. The chain couples TRBV6-2 or TRBV6-3 to TRBJ2-3; no firm D call. Looked up from germline, CDR1 is MNHEY and CDR2 is SVGEGT. The CDR3 has 16 amino acids. The V end lost 8 bases, the J end lost 6 bases, and 24 bases lay between the germline ends. CDR3 loop: CASFSKDGYLCDTQYF. As DNA, the CDR3 is TGTGCCAGCTTTTCAAAGGACGGATACCTTTGTGATACGCAGTATTTT.

This clonotype was detected only a few times. The germline gene is not matched at one end of the junction; a read error may be the cause. This chain connects TRBV6-1 to TRBJ2-7, with D perhaps matching TRBD1 (6 bases). CDR3 size: 15 residues. Germline values: CDR1 MNHNS, CDR2 SASEGT. This chain's CDR3 is CASRIRQGLSYEQYF. DNA of the CDR3: TGTGCTAGCAGGATCCGGCAGGGGCTTTCCTACGAGCAGTACTTC.

This clonotype was observed at least ten times. The chain combines TRBV29-1 with TRBJ2-7, with 10 bases lining up with TRBD1. V lost 6 bases and J lost 5; bases outside the gene matches: 4. The germline V gene encodes CDR1 SQVTM and CDR2 ANQGSEA. CDR3 length: 12 amino acids. For the CDR3, the DNA is TGCAGCGTCGGGACAGGGGTCCACGAGCAGTACTTC. It encodes CSVGTGVHEQYF.